The entry below describes one T cell receptor beta chain. Measured with immunoSEQ multiplex PCR; TCRdb has only the in-frame clones, and not every one. Here the sample spans roughly 80,000 clones, about 92% being singletons. This sample is part of a study of technical replicates of blood from several donors. This CDR3 contains 16 residues. Germline CDR1 reads SGHDT; CDR2 reads YYEEEE. Trimming shortened V by 6 bases and J by 6 bases, and 24 bases separated the two germline ends. Sequencing was performed on T cells isolated from PBMCs. The TCR comes from a human donor in good health. This sequence joins TRBV5-6 and TRBJ1-1; no clear D gene. CDR3 protein: CASILGVDLGIPEAFF. CDR3 sequence (DNA): TGTGCCAGCATCCTCGGAGTAGACCTCGGGATCCCTGAAGCTTTCTTT.